The next 8 T cell receptor beta chains were all read from a single sample in a study of blood T cells in healthy people across ages. Together with a sample-barcoded 5' primer, a J-beta primer mix was included in a second PCR lasting roughly 7 to 11 cycles. MiXCR was run by TCRdb on the 5' RACE reads, yielding one entry per CDR3 protein. The sample has more than 650,000 distinct CDR3 sequences; about 24% are singletons. The sample was blood. The receptors originated from an older man in good health.

This clonotype has more than one count but fewer than ten. The chain couples TRBV5-6 to TRBJ2-3; TRBD1 agrees at 7 bases. In germline, CDR1 is SGHDT, CDR2 YYEEEE. This CDR3 is 14 amino acids long. The J segment lost 5 bases and the V segment lost 4 bases, leaving 7 bases of the junction unmatched. CDR3 in DNA: TGTGCCAGCAGCGAATCGACAGGGAAAGATACGCAGTATTTT. Its translation is CASSESTGKDTQYF. Full variable domain (missing parts from reference TRBV5-6 and TRBJ2-3): DAGVTQSPTHLIKTRGQQVTLRCSPKSGHDTVSWYQQALGQGPQFIFQYYEEEERQRGNFPDRFSGHQFPNYSSELNVNALLLGDSALYLCASSESTGKDTQYFGPGTRLTVL.

This clonotype was observed a handful of times. The chain employs TRBV20-1 and TRBJ1-5; 10 nucleotides align to TRBD1. Germline CDR1 is DFQATT and CDR2 is SNEGSKA (reference sequence). J gave up 2 bases and V 6 bases, and 10 bases lay outside the gene matches. The CDR3 contains 16 residues. CDR3 sequence reads: CSAQGTGDWGNQPQHF. The CDR3, as DNA: TGCAGTGCACAAGGGACAGGGGATTGGGGCAATCAGCCCCAGCATTTT.

The sample holds a few counts of this clonotype. This chain links TRBV19 with TRBJ2-1; 13 bases fit TRBD2. This CDR3 spans 16 amino acids. The V segment lost 4 bases and the J segment 7 bases; nucleotides outside the gene matches: 7. The germline V gene has CDR1 LNHDA and CDR2 SQIVND (reference sequence). CDR3 protein: CASSTAGLAGSNEQFF. CDR3 sequence (DNA): TGTGCCAGTAGTACAGCGGGACTAGCGGGGTCAAATGAGCAGTTCTTC.

CDR3 protein: CASSSGGQAGELFF. The CDR3 nucleotides are TGCGCCAGCAGCTCGGGGGGGCAGGCCGGGGAGCTGTTTTTT. The rearrangement links TRBV5-1 to TRBJ2-2, with 8 bases aligning to TRBD2. CDR3 length: 14 residues. CDR1 SGHRS and CDR2 YFSETQ come from the germline V gene. Unmatched junction bases numbered 4, after V lost 3 bases and J lost 6 bases.

Only a few counts were recorded for this clonotype. The chain carries TRBV2 and TRBJ2-1; no definite D call. Trimming shortened V by 4 bases and J by 5 bases, and 9 bases separated the two germline ends. Germline V gene data show CDR1 as SNHLY and CDR2 as FYNNEI. The CDR3 contains 13 residues. The CDR3 here is CASSVKGNNEQFF. The CDR3 nucleotides read TGTGCCAGCAGTGTTAAGGGTAACAATGAGCAGTTCTTC.

This clonotype has just a few counts. The rearrangement joins TRBV7-9 to TRBJ2-5; TRBD2 might be the D (6 bases). The CDR3 is 13 amino acids. Germline V lookup: CDR1 SEHNR, CDR2 FQNEAQ (reference sequence). V dropped 4 bases and J dropped 4 bases, with 10 bases sitting between them. CDR3 DNA sequence: TGTGCCAGCAGCTCGACTAGGTCAGAGACCCAGTACTTC. Translated, it gives CASSSTRSETQYF.

This clonotype was observed at least ten times. The chain has TRBV20-1 and TRBJ1-5; TRBD1 aligns across 8 bases. CDR1 DFQATT and CDR2 SNEGSKA come from the germline V gene (reference sequence). The CDR3 loop spans 14 amino acids. V gave up 1 base and J gave up 5 bases; unmatched junction bases: 4. Written as DNA, the CDR3 is TGCAGTGCTAGAGGGACAGGGATCTATCAGCCCCAGCATTTT. It is translated as CSARGTGIYQPQHF.

The V call is TRBV12-3 or TRBV12-4, the J call TRBJ1-1; D might be TRBD1 (6 bases). The CDR3 contains 12 residues. V lost 6 bases, J lost 9 bases, and 14 bases lay in between. The CDR3: CASSSTGPKAFF. The CDR3 nucleotides are TGTGCCAGCAGCTCAACAGGGCCCAAAGCTTTCTTT.